This T cell receptor beta chain was obtained from a study of shared clonotypes between healthy human individuals. This CDR3 region has 17 residues. Trimming removed 4 bases from V and 3 bases from J; junction bases left unmatched: 7. Germline CDR1 reads SGHRS; CDR2 reads YFSETQ. Findings and limits, study-wide: Clonotypes that were shared across a handful of donors made up around 4.6% of naive CD4 clonotypes.

On this clone: Its specificity is not known.

Cells designated naive CD8 were CD45RO-negative and were positively selected for CCR7, with terminally differentiated effector memory CD45RA+ cells excluded. Using immunoSEQ multiplex PCR, the repertoire was profiled, and TCRdb retains in-frame clones only, with some absent. The sample shows about 2.1 million clones, just over 90% of them seen only once. Sequences were obtained from naive CD8+ T cells from PBMCs. This TCR was sampled from a man between 18 and 29 years old in good health. Some clones in this sample may be carry-over from other donors' samples. The chain employs TRBV5-1 and TRBJ2-3, with 14 positions matching TRBD2. The CDR3 sequence is CASSRLAGGPVTDTQYF. The CDR3 bases are TGCGCCAGCAGCCGACTAGCGGGAGGGCCTGTTACAGATACGCAGTATTTT.